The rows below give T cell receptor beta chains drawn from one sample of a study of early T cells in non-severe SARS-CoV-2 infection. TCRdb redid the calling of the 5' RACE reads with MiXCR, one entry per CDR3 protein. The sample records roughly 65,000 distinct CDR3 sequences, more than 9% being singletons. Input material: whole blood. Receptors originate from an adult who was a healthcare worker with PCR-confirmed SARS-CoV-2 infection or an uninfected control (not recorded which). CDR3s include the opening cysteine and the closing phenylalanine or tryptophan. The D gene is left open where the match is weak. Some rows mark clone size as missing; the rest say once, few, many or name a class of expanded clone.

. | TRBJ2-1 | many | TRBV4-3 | CASSQEGGQRNEQFF | TGCGCCAGCAGCCAAGAGGGGGGACAACGCAATGAGCAGTTCTTC
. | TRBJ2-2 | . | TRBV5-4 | CASSPPVAGGELFF | TGTGCCAGCAGCCCCCCCGTTGCAGGCGGGGAGCTGTTTTTT
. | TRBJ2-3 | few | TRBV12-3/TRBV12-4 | CASNPGGTDTQYF | TGTGCCAGCAATCCCGGGGGCACAGATACGCAGTATTTT
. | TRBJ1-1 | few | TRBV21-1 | CASSKVGNTEAFF | TGTGCCAGCAGCAAAGTTGGGAACACTGAAGCTTTCTTT
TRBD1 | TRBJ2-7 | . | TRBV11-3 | CASSSEGASYEQYF | TGTGCCAGCAGCTCCGAGGGGGCGTCCTACGAGCAGTACTTC
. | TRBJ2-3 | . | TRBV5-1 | CASSFLLADTQYF | TGCGCCAGCAGCTTCCTTTTAGCGGATACGCAGTATTTT
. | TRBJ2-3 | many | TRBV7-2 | CASSLTALGTQYF | TGTGCCAGCAGCCTAACGGCCCTGGGTACGCAGTATTTT
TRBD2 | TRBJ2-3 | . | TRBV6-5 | CASSYSTSGGDTHTDTQYF | TGTGCCAGCAGTTACTCGACCAGCGGGGGGGACACACACACAGATACGCAGTATTTT
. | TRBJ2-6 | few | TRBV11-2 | CASSPTGSGANVLTF | TGTGCCAGCAGCCCGACAGGCTCTGGGGCCAACGTCCTGACTTTC
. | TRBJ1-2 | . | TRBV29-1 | CSVDPLQSGYTF | TGCAGCGTTGACCCTCTACAGAGCGGCTACACCTTC
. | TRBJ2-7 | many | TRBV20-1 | CSARHISKWGLGEQYF | TGCAGTGCTAGACATATTTCTAAGTGGGGTTTAGGCGAGCAGTACTTC
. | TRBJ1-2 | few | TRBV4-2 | CASSQTNYGYTF | TGTGCCAGCAGCCAAACTAACTATGGCTACACCTTC
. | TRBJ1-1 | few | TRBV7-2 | CASSLGRTTEAFF | TGTGCCAGCAGCCTCGGTCGCACGACTGAAGCTTTCTTT
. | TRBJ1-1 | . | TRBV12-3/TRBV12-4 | CASSKGRTEAFF | TGTGCCAGCAGCAAGGGCCGCACTGAAGCTTTCTTT
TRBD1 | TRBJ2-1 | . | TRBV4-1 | CASSQRPDRVSYNEQFF | TGCGCCAGCAGCCAGAGACCGGACAGGGTATCCTACAATGAGCAGTTCTTC
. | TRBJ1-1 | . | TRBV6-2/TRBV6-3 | CASSPSGWNTEAFF | TGTGCCAGCAGCCCCTCGGGATGGAACACTGAAGCTTTCTTT
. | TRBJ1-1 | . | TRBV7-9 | CASRTLNTEAFF | TGTGCCAGTCGGACCTTAAACACTGAAGCTTTCTTT
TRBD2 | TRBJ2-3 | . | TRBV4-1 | CASSQRPGLAGVKDTQYF | TGCGCCAGCAGCCAGCGTCCAGGACTAGCGGGGGTGAAAGATACGCAGTATTTT
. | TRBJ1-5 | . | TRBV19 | CASKGLNQPQHF | TGTGCCAGTAAGGGGCTCAATCAGCCCCAGCATTTT
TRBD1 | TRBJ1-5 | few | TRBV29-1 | CSVGQGADQPQHF | TGCAGCGTTGGGCAGGGGGCGGATCAGCCCCAGCATTTT
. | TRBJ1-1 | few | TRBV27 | CASSLGKRAEAFF | TGTGCCAGCAGTTTAGGAAAGCGGGCTGAAGCTTTCTTT
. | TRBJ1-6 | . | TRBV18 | CASSRDRGSSPLHF | TGTGCCAGCTCCAGGGACCGGGGCAGTTCACCCCTCCACTTT
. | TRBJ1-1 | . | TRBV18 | CASSPTPNTEAFF | TGTGCCAGCTCACCAACGCCGAACACTGAAGCTTTCTTT
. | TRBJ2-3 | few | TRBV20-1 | CSATPPATSTDTQYF | TGCAGTGCCACCCCACCGGCCACTAGCACAGATACGCAGTATTTT
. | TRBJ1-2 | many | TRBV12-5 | CASGFHLDLGANYGYTF | TGTGCTAGTGGTTTCCATTTGGATCTCGGCGCTAACTATGGCTACACCTTC
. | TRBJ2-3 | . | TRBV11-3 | CASSPSVGGASTDTQYF | TGTGCCAGCAGCCCTAGTGTTGGGGGGGCTAGCACAGATACGCAGTATTTT
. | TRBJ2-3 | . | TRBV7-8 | CASSLFAARDTYTQYF | TGTGCCAGCAGCTTATTCGCTGCGAGGGACACTTATACGCAGTATTTT
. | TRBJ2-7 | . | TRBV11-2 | CASSYTGSYEQYF | TGTGCCAGCAGCTACACAGGGTCCTACGAGCAGTACTTC
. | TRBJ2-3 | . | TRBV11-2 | CASSSSRGQTQYF | TGTGCCAGCAGCTCCTCAAGAGGGCAGACGCAGTATTTT
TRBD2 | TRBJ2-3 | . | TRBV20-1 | CSAIAGGRTDTQYF | TGCAGTGCGATAGCGGGGGGCCGCACAGATACGCAGTATTTT
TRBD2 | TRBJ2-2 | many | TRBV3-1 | CASSQDPGGAAGELFF | TGTGCCAGCAGCCAAGATCCCGGGGGGGCCGCCGGGGAGCTGTTTTTT
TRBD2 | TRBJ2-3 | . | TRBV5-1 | CASTPGTSGTPQYF | TGCGCCAGCACCCCCGGGACTAGCGGGACCCCGCAGTATTTT
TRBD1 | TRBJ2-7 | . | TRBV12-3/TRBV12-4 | CASSPRTGGNYEQYF | TGTGCCAGCAGTCCCCGGACAGGGGGCAACTACGAGCAGTACTTC
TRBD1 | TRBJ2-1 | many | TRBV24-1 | CATSDQRQGNEQFF | TGTGCCACCAGTGACCAAAGACAGGGCAATGAGCAGTTCTTC
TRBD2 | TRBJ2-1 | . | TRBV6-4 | CASRLAGAVDRNNEQFF | TGTGCCAGCAGACTAGCGGGGGCCGTAGATCGGAACAATGAGCAGTTCTTC
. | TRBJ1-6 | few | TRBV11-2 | CASSLFSRRDSPLHF | TGTGCCAGCAGCTTATTTAGCAGGAGAGATTCACCCCTCCACTTT
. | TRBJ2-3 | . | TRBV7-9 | CASSFWGASGDTQYF | TGTGCCAGCAGCTTCTGGGGGGCCAGCGGAGATACGCAGTATTTT
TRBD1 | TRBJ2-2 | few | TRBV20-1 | CSAPGQGKTGELFF | TGCAGTGCCCCGGGACAGGGGAAGACCGGGGAGCTGTTTTTT
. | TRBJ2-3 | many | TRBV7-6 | CASSLEPETALTDTQYF | TGTGCCAGCAGCTTAGAGCCGGAGACAGCCCTCACAGATACGCAGTATTTT
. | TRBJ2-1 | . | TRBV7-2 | CASSLGGGSYNEQFF | TGTGCCAGCAGCTTAGGAGGGGGTTCCTACAATGAGCAGTTCTTC
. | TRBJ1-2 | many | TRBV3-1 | CASSQGSAYQNYGYTF | TGTGCCAGCAGCCAAGGCTCAGCATATCAGAACTATGGCTACACCTTC
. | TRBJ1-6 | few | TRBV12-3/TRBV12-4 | CASSYGRNDSPLHF | TGTGCCAGCAGCTACGGACGGAACGATTCACCCCTCCACTTT
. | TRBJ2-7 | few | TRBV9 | CASSGGTPGYEQYF | TGTGCCAGCAGCGGCGGGACCCCAGGCTACGAGCAGTACTTC
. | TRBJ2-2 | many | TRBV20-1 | CSARDQQKNTGELFF | TGCAGTGCTAGAGATCAGCAGAAGAACACCGGGGAGCTGTTTTTT
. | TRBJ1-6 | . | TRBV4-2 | CASSQDGWGFGDSPLHF | TGTGCCAGCAGCCAAGATGGATGGGGGTTCGGGGATTCACCCCTCCACTTT
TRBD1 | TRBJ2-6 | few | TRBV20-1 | CSARGSAGGNSGANVLTF | TGCAGTGCTAGAGGGTCGGCAGGGGGAAACTCTGGGGCCAACGTCCTGACTTTC
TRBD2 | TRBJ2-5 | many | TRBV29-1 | CSVEEASGGGETQYF | TGCAGCGTTGAAGAGGCTAGCGGGGGTGGAGAGACCCAGTACTTC
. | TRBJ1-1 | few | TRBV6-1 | CASSGLTGPTEAFF | TGTGCCAGCAGTGGCCTGACGGGACCAACTGAAGCTTTCTTT
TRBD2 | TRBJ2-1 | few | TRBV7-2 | CASSPYTSGEQFF | TGTGCCAGCAGCCCGTATACTAGCGGGGAGCAGTTCTTC
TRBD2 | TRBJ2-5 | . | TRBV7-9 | CASSLGLAGQESQYF | TGTGCCAGCAGCTTGGGCCTAGCGGGGCAAGAGAGCCAGTACTTC
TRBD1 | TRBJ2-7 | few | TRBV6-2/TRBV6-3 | CASSPRPGQRPYEQYF | TGTGCCAGCAGTCCCCGACCGGGACAGCGACCCTACGAGCAGTACTTC
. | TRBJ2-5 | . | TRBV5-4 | CASSPPTGDRETQYF | TGTGCCAGCAGCCCGCCAACGGGGGATAGAGAGACCCAGTACTTC
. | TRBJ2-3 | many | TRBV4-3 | CASSRIGAQGYTQYF | TGCGCCAGCAGCCGGATCGGGGCTCAGGGCTATACGCAGTATTTT
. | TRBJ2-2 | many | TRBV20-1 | CSARRAGLTGELFF | TGCAGTGCTAGGAGGGCGGGACTCACCGGGGAGCTGTTTTTT
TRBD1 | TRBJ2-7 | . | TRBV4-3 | CASSHRTGPSYEQYF | TGCGCCAGCAGCCACCGGACAGGGCCTTCCTACGAGCAGTACTTC
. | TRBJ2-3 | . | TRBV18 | CASSPDSTDTQYF | TGTGCCAGCTCCCCGGACAGCACAGATACGCAGTATTTT
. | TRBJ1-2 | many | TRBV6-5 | CASRALPDDYGYTF | TGTGCCAGCAGGGCCCTTCCGGACGACTATGGCTACACCTTC
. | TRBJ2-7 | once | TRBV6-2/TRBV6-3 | CASSTPRDLRYEQYF | TGTGCCAGCAGCACCCCACGGGATCTTCGCTACGAGCAGTACTTC